Listed here are 9 T cell receptor beta chains from one sample, sequenced in a study of OX40 agonist ivuxolimab in advanced cancers. Libraries came from the immunoSEQ multiplex PCR assay. The source is immuneACCESS, and TCRdb retained only in-frame sequences with V and J called. Part of the clones is not carried over; for the studies checked, unresolved V genes explain less than half of this, and the remainder is unexplained. This sample holds approximately 5,500 clones; roughly two thirds were observed only once. The top ten hold more than 45% of the sample. Specimen: CD4+ or CD8+ T cells sorted from blood, collected in a trial of the OX40 agonist ivuxolimab. The receptors derive from an adult with an advanced solid tumor such as melanoma, head and neck, liver or kidney cancer.

The chain employs TRBV9 and TRBJ2-7; TRBD2 agrees at 11 bases. The CDR3 spans 17 residues. The junction had 18 bases not matched to a gene; V was cut back by 4 bases and J by 9 bases. Germline lookup yields CDR1 SGDLS and CDR2 YYNGEE. The CDR3 DNA follows: TGTGCCAGCAGCTATGGCAAGAGACTAGCGGGGCCACCAGTGCAGTACTTC. Encoded protein: CASSYGKRLAGPPVQYF.

The chain combines TRBV29-1 with TRBJ1-2; D uncertain. The CDR3 loop spans 12 amino acids. The germline gives CDR1 SQVTM, CDR2 ANQGSEA. V dropped 5 bases and J dropped 2 bases, with 9 bases sitting between them. CDR3 residues: CSVWTGNYGYTF. The CDR3 DNA sequence: TGCAGCGTTTGGACGGGGAACTATGGCTACACCTTC.

This clone was recorded a few times. V and J are TRBV27 and TRBJ2-7; D is unresolved. The CDR3 has 13 amino acids. Germline CDR1 is MNHEY and CDR2 is SMNVEV (reference sequence). Trimming pared 2 bases from V and 2 bases from J, leaving 7 bases between. The CDR3 protein is CASSLRVPYEQYF. CDR3 coding DNA: TGTGCCAGCAGTTTAAGGGTCCCCTACGAGCAGTACTTC.

The chain is built from TRBV11-1 and TRBJ2-5, with TRBD1 identical over 9 bases. CDR1 SGHAT and CDR2 FQDESV come from the germline V gene (reference sequence). This CDR3 is built from 16 residues. Trimming removed 6 bases from V and 5 bases from J; junction bases left unmatched: 13. CDR3 region: CASSSTGTGFIETQYF. The DNA for the CDR3 is TGTGCCAGCAGTTCCACCGGGACAGGGTTCATCGAGACCCAGTACTTC.

The chain uses TRBV27 and TRBJ2-7, with unresolved D. The CDR3 is made up of 13 amino acids. Per germline, CDR1 MNHEY and CDR2 SMNVEV (reference sequence). Trimming removed 0 bases from V and 2 bases from J, with 5 bases in between. DNA for the CDR3: TGTGCCAGCAGTTTATCCCCAGCCTACGAGCAGTACTTC. Protein product: CASSLSPAYEQYF.

This chain connects TRBV19 to TRBJ2-3; TRBD1 might be the D (5 bases). The CDR3 covers 16 residues. Trimming took 7 bases from V and 2 from J, leaving 19 bases between them. Germline CDR1 is LNHDA and CDR2 is SQIVND (reference sequence). CDR3 nucleotides: TGTGCCAGTACCGATACAAAAACAGGAGTCACAGATACGCAGTATTTT. As protein: CASTDTKTGVTDTQYF.

CDR3 sequence: CASSPYSGYEQFF. DNA of the CDR3: TGTGCCAGCAGCCCCTATAGCGGATATGAGCAGTTCTTC. The chain combines TRBV4-2 with TRBJ2-1, with D possibly TRBD2 on 6 matching bases. Trimming cost V 4 bases and J 8 bases, with 12 bases left between them. The CDR3 has 13 residues. CDR1 and CDR2 from the germline V gene are LGHNA and YNFKEQ.

The chain uses TRBV28 and TRBJ2-3; possible D gene TRBD2, 6 bases. Trimming removed 6 bases from V and 6 bases from J, with 19 bases in between. The germline CDR1 and CDR2 sequences are MDHEN and SYDVKM. This CDR3 contains 15 residues. CDR3 nucleotides: TGTGCCAGCAGCTCCCTGGGGGAGGCAACGGATACGCAGTATTTT. This encodes CASSSLGEATDTQYF.

This chain uses TRBV6-4 with TRBJ1-1; D unclear. Looked up from germline, CDR1 is MRHNA and CDR2 is SNTAGT. Trimming pared 11 bases from V and 5 bases from J, leaving 18 bases between. The CDR3 has 13 amino acids. CDR3 DNA sequence: TGTGCCGGCCGGACTCTCCGAGGGACTGAAGCTTTCTTT. It codes for CAGRTLRGTEAFF.